The entry below gives a single T cell receptor (beta chain) sequence along with its context. At one boundary the junction diverges from the germline segment, which might be a read error. How the authors handled the data: Using reference gene primer amplification, nucleated cell counts were estimated. Data came from immunoSEQ multiplex PCR; TCRdb stores just in-frame clones and leaves some out. V and J calls and clone size are those listed in that table; D and trimming were worked out from the DNA. The sample has approximately 110,000 clones; 80% to 85% are singletons. The data were obtained in a study of blood T cell repertoires in COVID-19. Study details: PBMCs, B-cell-depleted T cells, or T cells were the source of the cDNA or gDNA that made up the material.

The V gene's germline CDR1 is KGHSH and CDR2 LQKENI. This CDR3 is built from 12 residues. This receptor was obtained from a man aged 70 or older with acute or convalescent COVID-19. This sequence joins TRBV18 and TRBJ2-7, with 8 bases aligning to TRBD1. Sequenced material: peripheral blood. The CDR3 is CASSPPSGQAIF. The CDR3 DNA is TGTGCCAGCTCACCACCCTCGGGACAGGCCATTTTC.